Given below is one T cell receptor (beta chain) in context. Antigen: not known. Germline CDR1 LGHDT, CDR2 YNNKEL (reference sequence). V was pared by 4 bases and J by 4 bases, with 7 bases of the junction left unmatched. The CDR3 runs to 16 residues. Second-dose groups at about 4 or about 12 weeks were pooled. The data were obtained in a study of T cell responses to AZD1222 COVID-19 vaccine. Points from the study as a whole: Donor demographics were predominantly white British with a female majority; clonal diversity may be underestimated.

Some clones are missing from TCRdb's copy, which holds only in-frame ones; the method was immunoSEQ multiplex PCR. The table includes tens of thousands of clones, about nine tenths detected once. The rearrangement uses TRBV3-1 (or the pseudogene TRBV3-2) and TRBJ1-4, with 9 positions matching TRBD1. The clonotype was recovered from an adult who received the AZD1222 COVID-19 vaccine. The specimen was peripheral blood, collected 28 days after the second AZD1222 dose. CDR3 bases: TGTGCCAGCAGCCTACAGGGACAGGGTAATAATGAAAAACTGTTTTTT. Amino acids: CASSLQGQGNNEKLFF.